The clone carrying this TCR beta chain was picked up a small number of times. TCRdb used MiXCR to reprocess the RT-PCR reads, holding one entry per CDR3 protein. The repertoire holds about 580,000 distinct CDR3 sequences, less than 15% seen once, with over 8.5% in the top ten. This entry comes from a study of response to subunit inactivated influenza vaccine. Specimen: PBMCs from blood, collected 11 to 12 days after vaccination. This sequence was found in a man aged 45-65 years who received an inactivated influenza vaccine.

In DNA, the CDR3 is TGTGCCAGCAGCGTACCACCCTACGAGCAGTACTTC. This encodes CASSVPPYEQYF. The V and J genes are TRBV7-8 and TRBJ2-7; D is undetermined. V dropped 5 bases and J dropped 2 bases, with 7 bases sitting between them. The CDR3 is made up of 12 amino acids. The germline V gene has CDR1 SGHVS and CDR2 FQNEAQ.